This TCR beta chain originates from a study of cytomegalovirus exposure and HLA in healthy donors. The study's findings and limits: Sequencing likely generated an artifact that appeared as a cluster of highly shared sequence variants. Altogether, 150 to 200 TCR beta chains were recorded as cytomegalovirus-associated. It emerged from a later analysis that several of the most significant clusters appeared to be linked to common viral pathogens. Earlier results showed most TCR beta V segments being productive about 87% or about 30% of the time.

Primers for the PCR totalled 60 Vbeta and 13 Jbeta. Here immunoSEQ multiplex PCR was the method, and the copy in TCRdb shows in-frame clones only, minus some. The data contain 100,000 to 150,000 clones, approximately 82% of them singletons. Turning to this clone: Its specificity is unknown.

The ends were cut back, 2 bases at V and 5 bases at J, with 7 bases in the middle. The germline V gene has CDR1 MRHNA and CDR2 SNTAGT. There are 13 residues in the CDR3. The gene calls are TRBV6-4 and TRBJ2-1; D may be TRBD1 (5 bases). This TCR was recovered from a man younger than 35 in good health and CMV-seropositive. Sequencing was performed on PBMCs. The CDR3 reads CASSDTGNNEQFF. The CDR3 DNA sequence: TGTGCCAGCAGTGACACAGGAAACAATGAGCAGTTCTTC.